The present entry profiles one T cell receptor (beta chain) with its context. Assay: immunoSEQ multiplex PCR; the TCRdb copy retains only in-frame clones and omits some. The data show about 150,000 clones, with 84% seen just once and approximately 4% held by the top ten. This sample stems from a study of T cell responses to AZD1222 COVID-19 vaccine. This clonotype was obtained from an adult in good health. The sequences come from peripheral blood, collected on day 0 of AZD1222 vaccination.

The CDR3 loop reads CASSIVLAQNTGELFF. The CDR3, as DNA: TGTGCCAGTAGTATAGTCCTAGCGCAGAACACCGGGGAGCTGTTTTTT. The rearrangement uses TRBV19 and TRBJ2-2, with D perhaps matching TRBD2 (6 bases). V lost 1 base and J 1 base, leaving 10 bases between the germline ends. Looked up from germline, CDR1 is LNHDA and CDR2 is SQIVND (reference sequence). The CDR3 is made up of 16 amino acids. Filled out from reference TRBV19 and TRBJ2-2, the complete variable domain reads DGGITQSPKYLFRKEGQNVTLSCEQNLNHDAMYWYRQDPGQGLRLIYYSQIVNDFQKGDIAEGYSVSREKKESFPLTVTSAQKNPTAFYLCASSIVLAQNTGELFFGEGSRLTVL.